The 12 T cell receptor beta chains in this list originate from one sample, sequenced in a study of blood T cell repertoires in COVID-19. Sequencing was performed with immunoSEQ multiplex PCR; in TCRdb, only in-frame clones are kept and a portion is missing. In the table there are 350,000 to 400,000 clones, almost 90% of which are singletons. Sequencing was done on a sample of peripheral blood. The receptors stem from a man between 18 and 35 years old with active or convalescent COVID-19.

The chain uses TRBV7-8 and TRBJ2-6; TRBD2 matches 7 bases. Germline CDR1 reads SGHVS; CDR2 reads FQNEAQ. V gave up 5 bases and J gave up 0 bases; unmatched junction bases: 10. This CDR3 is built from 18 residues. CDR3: CASSLRSGTGSGANVLTF. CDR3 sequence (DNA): TGTGCCAGCAGCCTCCGAAGCGGGACGGGCTCTGGGGCCAACGTCCTGACTTTC.

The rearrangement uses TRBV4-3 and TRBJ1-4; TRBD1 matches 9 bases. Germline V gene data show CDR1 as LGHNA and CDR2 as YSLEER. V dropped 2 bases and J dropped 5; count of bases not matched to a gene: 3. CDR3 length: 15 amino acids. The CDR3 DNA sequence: TGCGCCAGCAGCCAAAGCGGGACAGGGAATGAAAAACTGTTTTTT. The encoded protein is CASSQSGTGNEKLFF.

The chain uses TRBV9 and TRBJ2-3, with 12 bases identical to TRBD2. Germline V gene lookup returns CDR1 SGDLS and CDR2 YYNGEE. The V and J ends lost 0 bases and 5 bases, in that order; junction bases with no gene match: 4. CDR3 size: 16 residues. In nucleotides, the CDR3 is TGTGCCAGCAGCGTAGACGGACTAGCGGGAAGAGATACGCAGTATTTT. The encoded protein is CASSVDGLAGRDTQYF.

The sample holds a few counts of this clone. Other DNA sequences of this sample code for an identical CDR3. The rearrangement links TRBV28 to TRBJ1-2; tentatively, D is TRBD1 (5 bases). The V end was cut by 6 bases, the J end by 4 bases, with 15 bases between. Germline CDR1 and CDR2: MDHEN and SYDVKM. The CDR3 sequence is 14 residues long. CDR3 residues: CASRPDQGFYGYTF. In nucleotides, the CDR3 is TGTGCCAGCAGACCGGATCAGGGATTCTATGGCTACACCTTC.

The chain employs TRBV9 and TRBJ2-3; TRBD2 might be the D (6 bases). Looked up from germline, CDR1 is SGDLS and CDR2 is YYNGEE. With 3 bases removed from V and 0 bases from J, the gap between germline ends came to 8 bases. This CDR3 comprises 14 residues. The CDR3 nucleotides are TGTGCCAGCAGCGGGCGGGGAAGCACAGATACGCAGTATTTT. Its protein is CASSGRGSTDTQYF. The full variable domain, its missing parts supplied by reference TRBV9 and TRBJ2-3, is DSGVTQTPKHLITATGQRVTLRCSPRSGDLSVYWYQQSLDQGLQFLIQYYNGEERAKGNILERFSAQQFPDLHSELNLSSLELGDSALYFCASSGRGSTDTQYFGPGTRLTVL.

The CDR3 sequence is CASRQGAHEQYF. The CDR3 DNA sequence: TGTGCCAGCCGACAGGGGGCCCACGAGCAGTACTTC. V gene TRBV28 combines with J gene TRBJ2-7; the match to TRBD1 covers 10 bases. The CDR3 has 12 amino acids. CDR1 and CDR2 from the germline V gene are MDHEN and SYDVKM. The V and J ends lost 8 bases and 5 bases, in that order; junction bases with no gene match: 3.

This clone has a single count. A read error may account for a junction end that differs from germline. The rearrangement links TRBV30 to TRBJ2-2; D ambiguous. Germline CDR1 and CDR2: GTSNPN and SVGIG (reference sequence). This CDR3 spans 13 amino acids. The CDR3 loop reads CAWRGANSGELFF. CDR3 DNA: TGTGCCTGGCGTGGTGCGAACTCCGGGGAGCTGTTTTTT.

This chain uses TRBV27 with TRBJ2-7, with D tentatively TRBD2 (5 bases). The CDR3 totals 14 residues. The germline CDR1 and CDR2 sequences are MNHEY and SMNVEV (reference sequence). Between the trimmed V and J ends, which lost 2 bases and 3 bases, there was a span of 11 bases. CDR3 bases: TGTGCCAGCAGTTTAGAGGGCAGAGACTACGAGCAGTACTTC. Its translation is CASSLEGRDYEQYF.

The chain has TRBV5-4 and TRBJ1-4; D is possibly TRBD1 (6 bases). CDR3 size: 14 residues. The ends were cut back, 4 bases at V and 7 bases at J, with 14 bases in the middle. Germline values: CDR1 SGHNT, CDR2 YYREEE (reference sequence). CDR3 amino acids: CASSVGHSREKLFF. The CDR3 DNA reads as TGTGCCAGCAGCGTGGGACATTCCCGTGAAAAACTGTTTTTT.

CDR3 bases: TGCGCCAGCAGCGTCCCTAGCGGGGGGCCCTCCTACGAGCAGTACTTC. Translated, it gives CASSVPSGGPSYEQYF. J is TRBJ2-7 and V is TRBV4-1; 11 bases map to TRBD2. Germline lookup yields CDR1 MGHRA and CDR2 YSYEKL. The CDR3 sequence is 16 residues long. V lost 5 bases and J lost 0; bases outside the gene matches: 6.

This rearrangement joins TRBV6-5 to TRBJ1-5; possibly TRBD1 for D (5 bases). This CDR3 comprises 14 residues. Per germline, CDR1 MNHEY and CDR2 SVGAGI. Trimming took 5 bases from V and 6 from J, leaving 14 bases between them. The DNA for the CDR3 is TGTGCCAGCAGTACCGGTGCCAGGGCTCAGCCCCAGCATTTT. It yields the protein CASSTGARAQPQHF.

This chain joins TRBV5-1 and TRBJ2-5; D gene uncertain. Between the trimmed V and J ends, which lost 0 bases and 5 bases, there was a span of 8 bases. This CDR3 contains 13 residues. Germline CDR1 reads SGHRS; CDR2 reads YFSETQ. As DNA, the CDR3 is TGCGCCAGCAGCTTGGGGTGGCGGGAGACCCAGTACTTC. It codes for CASSLGWRETQYF.